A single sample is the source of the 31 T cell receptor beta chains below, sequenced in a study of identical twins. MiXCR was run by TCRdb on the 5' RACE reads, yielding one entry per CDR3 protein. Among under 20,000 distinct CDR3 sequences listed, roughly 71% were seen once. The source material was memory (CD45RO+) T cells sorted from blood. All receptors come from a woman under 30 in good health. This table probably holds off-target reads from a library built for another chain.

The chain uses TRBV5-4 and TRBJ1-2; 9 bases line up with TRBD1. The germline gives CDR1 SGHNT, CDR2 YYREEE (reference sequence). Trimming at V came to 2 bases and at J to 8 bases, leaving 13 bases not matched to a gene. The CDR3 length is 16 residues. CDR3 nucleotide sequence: TGTGCCAGCAGCTTCGGGGGACAGGGCGGTATTTGGGGCTACACCTTC. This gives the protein CASSFGGQGGIWGYTF.

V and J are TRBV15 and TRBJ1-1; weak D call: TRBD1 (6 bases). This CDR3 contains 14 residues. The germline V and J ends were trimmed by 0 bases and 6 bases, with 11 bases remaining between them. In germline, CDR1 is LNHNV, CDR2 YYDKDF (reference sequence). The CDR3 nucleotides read TGTGCCACCAGCAGAGATAGGGGGATAGCTGAAGCTTTCTTT. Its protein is CATSRDRGIAEAFF.

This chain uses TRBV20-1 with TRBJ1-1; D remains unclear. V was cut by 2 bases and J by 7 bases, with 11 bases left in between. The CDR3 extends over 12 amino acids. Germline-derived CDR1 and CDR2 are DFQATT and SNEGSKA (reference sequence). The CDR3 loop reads CSARTDGGEAFF. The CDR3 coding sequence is TGCAGTGCTAGAACGGATGGCGGTGAAGCTTTCTTT.

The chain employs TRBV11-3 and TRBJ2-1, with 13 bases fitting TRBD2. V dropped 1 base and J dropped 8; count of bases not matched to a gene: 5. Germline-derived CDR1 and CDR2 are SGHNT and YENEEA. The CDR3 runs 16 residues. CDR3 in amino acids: CASSLGLAGGGDEQFF. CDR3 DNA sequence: TGTGCCAGCAGCTTAGGACTAGCGGGAGGTGGGGATGAGCAGTTCTTC.

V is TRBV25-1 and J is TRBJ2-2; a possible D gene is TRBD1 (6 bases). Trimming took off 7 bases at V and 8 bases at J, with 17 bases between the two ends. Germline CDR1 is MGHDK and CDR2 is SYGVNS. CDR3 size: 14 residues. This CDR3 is CASKGTGIGGELFF. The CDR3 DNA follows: TGTGCCAGCAAAGGAACAGGGATTGGGGGGGAGCTGTTTTTT.

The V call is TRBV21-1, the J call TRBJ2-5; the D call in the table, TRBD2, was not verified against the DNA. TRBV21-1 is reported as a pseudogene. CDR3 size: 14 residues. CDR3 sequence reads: CASSSIAEKETQYF. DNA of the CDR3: TGTGCCAGCAGCTCCATAGCGGAAAAAGAGACCCAGTACTTC.

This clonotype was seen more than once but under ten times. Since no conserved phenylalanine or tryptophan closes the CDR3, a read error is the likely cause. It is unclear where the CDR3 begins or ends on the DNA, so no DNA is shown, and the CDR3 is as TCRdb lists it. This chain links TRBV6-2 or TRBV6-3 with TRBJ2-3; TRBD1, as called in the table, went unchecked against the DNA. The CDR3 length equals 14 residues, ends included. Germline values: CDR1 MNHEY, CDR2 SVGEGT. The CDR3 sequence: CASSYSKWIGVPRY.

CDR3 protein: CASTEFLRDGEQYF. The DNA for the CDR3 is TGTGCCAGCACGGAGTTTCTTCGGGATGGGGAGCAGTACTTC. The J gene is TRBJ2-7, the V gene TRBV6-2 or TRBV6-3; weak D call: TRBD2 (5 bases). V was shortened by 7 bases and J by 7 bases, with 20 bases between the two germline ends. The V gene's germline CDR1 is MNHEY and CDR2 SVGEGT. The CDR3 runs to 14 residues.

The CDR3 sequence: CASVLTQREYNEQFF. CDR3 nucleotides: TGTGCCAGCGTACTTACCCAGCGGGAGTACAATGAGCAGTTCTTC. V is TRBV11-2 and J is TRBJ2-1, with TRBD2 identical over 8 bases. V was clipped by 8 bases and J by 4 bases; unmatched bases: 10. The germline V gene has CDR1 SGHAT and CDR2 FQNNGV. The CDR3 contains 15 residues.

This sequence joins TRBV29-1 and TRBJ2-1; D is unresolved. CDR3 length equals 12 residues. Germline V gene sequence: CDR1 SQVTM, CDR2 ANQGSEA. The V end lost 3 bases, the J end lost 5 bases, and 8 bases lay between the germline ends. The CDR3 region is CSVEALDNEQFF. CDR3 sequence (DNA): TGCAGCGTTGAGGCATTGGACAATGAGCAGTTCTTC.

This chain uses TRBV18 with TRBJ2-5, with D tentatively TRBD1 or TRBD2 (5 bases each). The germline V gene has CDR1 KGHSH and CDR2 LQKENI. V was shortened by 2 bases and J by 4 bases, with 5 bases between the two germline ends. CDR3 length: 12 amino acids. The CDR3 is CASSPGGETQYF. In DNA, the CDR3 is TGTGCCAGCTCACCAGGGGGAGAGACCCAGTACTTC.

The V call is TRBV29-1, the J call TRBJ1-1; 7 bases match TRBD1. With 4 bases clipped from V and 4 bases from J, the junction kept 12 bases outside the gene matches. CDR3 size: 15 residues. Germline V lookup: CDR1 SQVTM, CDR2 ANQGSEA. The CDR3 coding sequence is TGCAGCGTTGCGGACCTGACAGGGAGATCCACTGAAGCTTTCTTT. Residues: CSVADLTGRSTEAFF.

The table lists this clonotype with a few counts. The CDR3: CSANRQANTGELFF. CDR3 nucleotide sequence: TGCAGTGCTAATCGCCAGGCCAACACCGGGGAGCTGTTTTTT. The rearrangement uses TRBV20-1 and TRBJ2-2; D uncertain. The CDR3 spans 14 residues. CDR1 and CDR2 from the germline V gene are DFQATT and SNEGSKA (reference sequence). Trimming removed 4 bases from V and 2 bases from J, with 11 bases in between.

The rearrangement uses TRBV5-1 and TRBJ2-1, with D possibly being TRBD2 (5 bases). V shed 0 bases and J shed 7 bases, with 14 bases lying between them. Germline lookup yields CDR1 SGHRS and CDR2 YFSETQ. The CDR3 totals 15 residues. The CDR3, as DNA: TGCGCCAGCAGCTTGGGGACGGCTAGCAGGAATGAGCAGTTCTTC. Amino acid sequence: CASSLGTASRNEQFF.

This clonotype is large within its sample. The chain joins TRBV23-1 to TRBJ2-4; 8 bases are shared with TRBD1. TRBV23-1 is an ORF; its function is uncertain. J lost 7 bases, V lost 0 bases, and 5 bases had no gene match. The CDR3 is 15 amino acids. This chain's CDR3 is CASSQSRTGINIQYF. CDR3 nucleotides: TGCGCCAGCAGTCAATCCCGGACAGGGATTAACATTCAGTACTTC.

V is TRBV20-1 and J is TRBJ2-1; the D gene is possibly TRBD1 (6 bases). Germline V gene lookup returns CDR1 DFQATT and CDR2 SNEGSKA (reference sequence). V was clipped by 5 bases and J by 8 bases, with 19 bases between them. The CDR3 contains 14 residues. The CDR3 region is CSASRGFRWHEQFF. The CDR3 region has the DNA TGCAGTGCTTCTAGGGGGTTCCGTTGGCATGAGCAGTTCTTC.

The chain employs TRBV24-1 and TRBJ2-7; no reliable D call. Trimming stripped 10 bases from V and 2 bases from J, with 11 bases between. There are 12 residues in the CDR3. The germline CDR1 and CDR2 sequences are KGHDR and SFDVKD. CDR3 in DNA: TGTGCCACACATCGAGACCCCTACGAGCAGTACTTC. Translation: CATHRDPYEQYF.

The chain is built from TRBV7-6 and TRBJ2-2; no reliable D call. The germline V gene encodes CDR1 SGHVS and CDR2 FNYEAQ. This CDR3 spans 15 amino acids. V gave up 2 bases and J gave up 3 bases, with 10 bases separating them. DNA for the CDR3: TGTGCCAGCAGCTTACTGGTTTCGGACACCGGGGAGCTGTTTTTT. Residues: CASSLLVSDTGELFF.

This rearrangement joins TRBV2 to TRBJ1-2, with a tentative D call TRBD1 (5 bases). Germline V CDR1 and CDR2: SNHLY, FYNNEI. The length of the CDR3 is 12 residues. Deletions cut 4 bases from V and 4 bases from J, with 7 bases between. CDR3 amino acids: CASSGTPYGYTF. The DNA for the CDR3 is TGTGCCAGCAGTGGGACACCCTATGGCTACACCTTC.

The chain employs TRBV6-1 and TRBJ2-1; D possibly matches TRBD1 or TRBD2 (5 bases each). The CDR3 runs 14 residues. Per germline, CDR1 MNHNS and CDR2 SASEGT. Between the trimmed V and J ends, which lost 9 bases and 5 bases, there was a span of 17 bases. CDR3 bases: TGTGCCAGTGCTCTCGGGACCCAGGACAATGAGCAGTTCTTC. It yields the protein CASALGTQDNEQFF.

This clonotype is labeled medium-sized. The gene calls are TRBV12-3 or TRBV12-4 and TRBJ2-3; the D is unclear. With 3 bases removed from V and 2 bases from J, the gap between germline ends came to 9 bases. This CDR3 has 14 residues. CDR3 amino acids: CASSFRADTDTQYF. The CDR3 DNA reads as TGTGCCAGCAGTTTCCGGGCCGACACAGATACGCAGTATTTT.

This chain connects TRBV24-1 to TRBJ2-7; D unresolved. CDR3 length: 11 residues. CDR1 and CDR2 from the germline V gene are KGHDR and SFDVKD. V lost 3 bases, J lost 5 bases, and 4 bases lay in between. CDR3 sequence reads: CATSDLHEQYF. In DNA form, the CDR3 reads TGTGCCACCAGTGATCTCCACGAGCAGTACTTC.

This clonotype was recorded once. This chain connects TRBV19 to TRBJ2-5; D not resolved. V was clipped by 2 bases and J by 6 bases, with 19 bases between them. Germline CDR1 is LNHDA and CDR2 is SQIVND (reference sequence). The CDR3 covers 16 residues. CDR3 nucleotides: TGTGCCAGTAGTATATCCGCCCCCACTATACCCCAGACCCAGTACTTC. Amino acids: CASSISAPTIPQTQYF. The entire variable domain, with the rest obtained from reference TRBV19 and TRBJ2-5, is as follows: DGGITQSPKYLFRKEGQNVTLSCEQNLNHDAMYWYRQDPGQGLRLIYYSQIVNDFQKGDIAEGYSVSREKKESFPLTVTSAQKNPTAFYLCASSISAPTIPQTQYFGPGTRLLVL.

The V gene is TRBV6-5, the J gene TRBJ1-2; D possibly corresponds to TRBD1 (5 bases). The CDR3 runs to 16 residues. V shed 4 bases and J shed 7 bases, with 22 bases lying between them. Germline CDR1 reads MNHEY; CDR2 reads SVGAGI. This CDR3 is CASSWSSPGAGGGYTF. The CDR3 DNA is TGTGCCAGCAGTTGGTCCTCCCCTGGGGCCGGAGGTGGCTACACCTTC.

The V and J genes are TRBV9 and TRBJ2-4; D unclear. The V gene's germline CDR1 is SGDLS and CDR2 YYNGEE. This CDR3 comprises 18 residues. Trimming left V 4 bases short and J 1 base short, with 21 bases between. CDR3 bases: TGTGCCAGCAGCCGTACAGCTGGATGGACGGGTGCCAAAAACATTCAGTACTTC. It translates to CASSRTAGWTGAKNIQYF.

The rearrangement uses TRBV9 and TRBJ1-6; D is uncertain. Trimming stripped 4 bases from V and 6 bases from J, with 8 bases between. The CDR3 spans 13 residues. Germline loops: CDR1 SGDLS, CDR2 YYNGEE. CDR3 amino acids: CASSPTPNSPLHF. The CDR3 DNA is TGTGCCAGCAGCCCCACCCCTAATTCACCCCTCCACTTT. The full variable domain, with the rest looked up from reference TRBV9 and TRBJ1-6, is DSGVTQTPKHLITATGQRVTLRCSPRSGDLSVYWYQQSLDQGLQFLIQYYNGEERAKGNILERFSAQQFPDLHSELNLSSLELGDSALYFCASSPTPNSPLHFGNGTRLTVT.

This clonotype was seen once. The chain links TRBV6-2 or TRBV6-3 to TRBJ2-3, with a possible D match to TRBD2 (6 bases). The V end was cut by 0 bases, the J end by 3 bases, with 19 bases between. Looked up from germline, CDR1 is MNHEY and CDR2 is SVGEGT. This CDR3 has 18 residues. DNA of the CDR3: TGTGCCAGCAGTTACTCCCCCGGACGGGGGAGAAGGACAGATACGCAGTATTTT. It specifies CASSYSPGRGRRTDTQYF.

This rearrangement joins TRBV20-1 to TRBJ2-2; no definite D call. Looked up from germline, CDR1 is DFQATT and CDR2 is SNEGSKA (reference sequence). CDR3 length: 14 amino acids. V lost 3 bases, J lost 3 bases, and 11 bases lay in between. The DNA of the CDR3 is TGCAGTGCTAGTTTTCCAGGATACACCGGGGAGCTGTTTTTT. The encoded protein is CSASFPGYTGELFF.

CDR3 residues: CASSQRGVPGEKLFF. The CDR3 bases are TGTGCCAGCAGCCAGCGGGGGGTCCCGGGCGAAAAACTGTTTTTT. V gene TRBV3-1 combines with J gene TRBJ1-4; perhaps TRBD1 as D (5 bases). The ends were cut back, 3 bases at V and 8 bases at J, with 16 bases in the middle. There are 15 residues in the CDR3. Per germline, CDR1 LGHDT and CDR2 YNNKEL (reference sequence).

The CDR3 reads CASSLWGDSTYEQYF. CDR3 nucleotides: TGTGCCAGCAGTTTATGGGGGGACAGTACCTACGAGCAGTACTTC. This rearrangement joins TRBV27 to TRBJ2-7; tentatively, D is TRBD1 (7 bases). Trimming cost V 1 base and J 2 bases, with 12 bases left between them. Germline lookup yields CDR1 MNHEY and CDR2 SMNVEV (reference sequence). The CDR3 sequence is 15 residues long.

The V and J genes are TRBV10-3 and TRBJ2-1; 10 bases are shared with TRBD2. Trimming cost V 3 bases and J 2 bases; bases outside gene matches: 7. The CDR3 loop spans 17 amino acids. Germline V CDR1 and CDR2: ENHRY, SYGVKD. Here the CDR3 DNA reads TGTGCCATCAGTGAAGGCCTAGCGGGAGTTACCTACAATGAGCAGTTCTTC. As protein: CAISEGLAGVTYNEQFF.